This entry lists 11 T cell receptor beta chains sequenced from one sample in a study of CD8 T cells in ankylosing spondylitis. TCRdb analysed the 5' RACE reads with MiXCR anew, one entry per CDR3 protein. Here the sample spans 300,000 to 400,000 distinct CDR3 sequences, around 24% being singletons. The antigens of these receptors remain unknown. Regarding the study as a whole: Fewer than ten highly homologous variants made up a TCR beta motif that seemed to typify ankylosing spondylitis blood.

The sequencing sample was made of blood, either unsorted or a sorted T cell fraction (not recorded which). These receptors originate from a male donor with ankylosing spondylitis.

The chain carries TRBV7-2 and TRBJ2-7; possibly TRBD2 for D (6 bases). Germline CDR1 SGHTA, CDR2 FQGNSA. V shed 2 bases and J shed 5 bases, with 13 bases lying between them. The CDR3 loop spans 14 amino acids. The CDR3 protein is CASSLSGLRHEQYF. The CDR3 DNA sequence: TGTGCCAGCAGCTTATCGGGACTCCGCCACGAGCAGTACTTC. The full variable domain, rest sourced from reference TRBV7-2 and TRBJ2-7, is GAGVSQSPSNKVTEKGKDVELRCDPISGHTALYWYRQSLGQGLEFLIYFQGNSAPDKSGLPSDRFSAERTGGSVSTLTIQRTQQEDSAVYLCASSLSGLRHEQYFGPGTRLTVT.

V is TRBV6-2 or TRBV6-3 and J is TRBJ1-5; D not resolved. This CDR3 region has 13 residues. Germline V gives CDR1 MNHEY, CDR2 SVGEGT. V lost 5 bases and J 7 bases, leaving 12 bases between the germline ends. CDR3 in amino acids: CASSRSTSQPQHF. Here the CDR3 DNA reads TGTGCCAGCAGTCGTAGCACCTCCCAGCCCCAGCATTTT.

The chain recombines TRBV11-1 with TRBJ1-1, with D possibly TRBD1 on 5 matching bases. The CDR3 totals 15 residues. Deletions cut 5 bases from V and 2 bases from J, with 15 bases between. Looked up from germline, CDR1 is SGHAT and CDR2 is FQDESV (reference sequence). In DNA, the CDR3 is TGTGCCAGCAGCCCCGCAGGACACAGAAACACTGAAGCTTTCTTT. It translates to CASSPAGHRNTEAFF.

The genes are TRBV7-3 and TRBJ2-1, with TRBD2 matching over 12 bases. Germline values: CDR1 SGHTA, CDR2 FQGTGA. This CDR3 region has 20 residues. V was clipped by 0 bases and J by 6 bases; unmatched bases: 15. CDR3 sequence reads: CASSLTLGGLAGPLGNEQFF. The DNA for the CDR3 is TGTGCCAGCAGCTTAACCCTAGGGGGACTAGCGGGCCCCCTTGGCAATGAGCAGTTCTTC.

The chain is built from TRBV20-1 and TRBJ2-1, with 11 bases fitting TRBD2. Germline V gene sequence: CDR1 DFQATT, CDR2 SNEGSKA (reference sequence). V was pared by 4 bases and J by 0 bases, with 2 bases of the junction left unmatched. The CDR3 is 15 residues long. CDR3 amino acids: CSATSGRTSYNEQFF. In DNA form, the CDR3 reads TGCAGTGCTACTAGCGGGAGGACCTCCTACAATGAGCAGTTCTTC.

The J gene is TRBJ2-6, the V gene TRBV7-2, with 10 nucleotides matching TRBD1. The CDR3 extends over 17 amino acids. Trimming removed 5 bases from V and 4 bases from J; junction bases left unmatched: 8. Germline loops: CDR1 SGHTA, CDR2 FQGNSA. CDR3 in DNA: TGTGCCAGCAGCCGGGACAGGGGCTTGGGAGGGGCCAACGTCCTGACTTTC. This encodes CASSRDRGLGGANVLTF.

This clonotype was detected once. The chain has TRBV28 and TRBJ2-5; D is uncertain. The CDR3 length is 15 residues. The germline V gene has CDR1 MDHEN and CDR2 SYDVKM. V was trimmed by 2 bases and J by 5 bases, leaving 15 bases between them. In nucleotides, the CDR3 is TGTGCCAGCAGTTTACCCAGTGGAGCAAGGGAGACCCAGTACTTC. Protein sequence: CASSLPSGARETQYF.

This clonotype has just a few counts. The V call is TRBV5-1, the J call TRBJ2-7, with 7 positions matching TRBD1. This CDR3 has 14 residues. J gave up 4 bases and V 0 bases, and 4 bases lay outside the gene matches. Germline V gene lookup returns CDR1 SGHRS and CDR2 YFSETQ. CDR3 nucleotides: TGCGCCAGCAGCTTGGAAGGGGGCGAGTACGAGCAGTACTTC. Its translation is CASSLEGGEYEQYF.

This clonotype showed up just a few times. The J gene is TRBJ2-1, the V gene TRBV28, with D hard to call. CDR3 size: 14 residues. Germline lookup yields CDR1 MDHEN and CDR2 SYDVKM. V was cut by 4 bases and J by 4 bases, with 11 bases left in between. DNA for the CDR3: TGTGCCAGCAGTTATCGGCGGAGTTACAATGAGCAGTTCTTC. It specifies CASSYRRSYNEQFF.

This clonotype was observed a handful of times. This chain joins TRBV19 and TRBJ1-5; D remains unclear. CDR3 length equals 14 residues. Trimming cost V 1 base and J 5 bases, with 9 bases left between them. Germline V gives CDR1 LNHDA, CDR2 SQIVND (reference sequence). The chain's CDR3 is CASSIGATDQPQHF. The CDR3 region has the DNA TGTGCCAGTAGTATAGGTGCCACAGATCAGCCCCAGCATTTT.

The V call is TRBV11-2, the J call TRBJ2-1; 8 bases map to TRBD1. Germline CDR1 reads SGHAT; CDR2 reads FQNNGV. CDR3 length: 15 amino acids. The J segment lost 9 bases and the V segment lost 5 bases, leaving 12 bases of the junction unmatched. Written as DNA, the CDR3 is TGTGCCAGCAGCCCACGACAGGGGAGAGAGGGTGAGCAGTTCTTC. Its protein product is CASSPRQGREGEQFF. The complete variable domain, with remaining parts taken from reference TRBV11-2 and TRBJ2-1, reads EAGVAQSPRYKIIEKRQSVAFWCNPISGHATLYWYQQILGQGPKLLIQFQNNGVVDDSQLPKDRFSAERLKGVDSTLKIQPAKLEDSAVYLCASSPRQGREGEQFFGPGTRLTVL.